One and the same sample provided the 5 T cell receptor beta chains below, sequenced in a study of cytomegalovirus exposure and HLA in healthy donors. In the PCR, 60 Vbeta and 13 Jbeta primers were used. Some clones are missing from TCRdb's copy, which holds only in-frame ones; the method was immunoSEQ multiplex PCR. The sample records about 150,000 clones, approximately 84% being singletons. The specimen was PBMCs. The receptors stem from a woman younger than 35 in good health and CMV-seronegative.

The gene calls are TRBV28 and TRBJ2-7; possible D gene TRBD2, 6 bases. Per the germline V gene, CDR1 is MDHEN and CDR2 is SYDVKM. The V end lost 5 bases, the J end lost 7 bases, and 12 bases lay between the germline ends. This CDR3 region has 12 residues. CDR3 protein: CASSVLGREQYF. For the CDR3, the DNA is TGTGCCAGCAGTGTATTGGGGAGGGAGCAGTACTTC.

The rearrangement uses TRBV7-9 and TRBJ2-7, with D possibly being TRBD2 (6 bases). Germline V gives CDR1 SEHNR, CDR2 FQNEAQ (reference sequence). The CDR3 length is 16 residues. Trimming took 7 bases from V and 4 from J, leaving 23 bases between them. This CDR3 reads CASTRRGASEAYEQYF. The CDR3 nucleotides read TGTGCCAGCACTCGACGAGGGGCTAGCGAAGCTTACGAGCAGTACTTC.

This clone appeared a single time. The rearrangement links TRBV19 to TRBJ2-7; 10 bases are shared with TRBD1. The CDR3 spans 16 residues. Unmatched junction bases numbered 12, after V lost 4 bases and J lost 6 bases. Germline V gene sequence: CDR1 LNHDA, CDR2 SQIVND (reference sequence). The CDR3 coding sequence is TGTGCCAGTAGTAGACAAGCGGGACAGGGGTACACCGAGCAGTACTTC. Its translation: CASSRQAGQGYTEQYF.

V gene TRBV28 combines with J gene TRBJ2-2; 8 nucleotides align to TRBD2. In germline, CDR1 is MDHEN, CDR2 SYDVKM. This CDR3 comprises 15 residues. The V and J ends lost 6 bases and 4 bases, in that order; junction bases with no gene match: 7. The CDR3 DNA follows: TGTGCCAGCAGGGCGGGAGGAAGTTCCACCGGGGAGCTGTTTTTT. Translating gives CASRAGGSSTGELFF.

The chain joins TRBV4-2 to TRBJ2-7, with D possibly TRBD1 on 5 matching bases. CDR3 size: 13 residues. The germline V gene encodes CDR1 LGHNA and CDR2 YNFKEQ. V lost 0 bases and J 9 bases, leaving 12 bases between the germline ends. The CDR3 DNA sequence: TGTGCCAGCAGCCAAGACGAAGGGGTGCCGCAGTACTTC. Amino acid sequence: CASSQDEGVPQYF.